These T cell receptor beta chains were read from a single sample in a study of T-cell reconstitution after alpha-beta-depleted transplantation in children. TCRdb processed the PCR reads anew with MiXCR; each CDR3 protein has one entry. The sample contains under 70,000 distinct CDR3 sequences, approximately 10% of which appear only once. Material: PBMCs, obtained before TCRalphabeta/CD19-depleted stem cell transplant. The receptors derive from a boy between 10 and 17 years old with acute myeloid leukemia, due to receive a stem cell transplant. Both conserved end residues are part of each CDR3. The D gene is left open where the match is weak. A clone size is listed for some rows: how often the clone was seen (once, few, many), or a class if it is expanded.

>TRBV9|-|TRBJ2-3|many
TGTGCCAGCAGCGAGCCCCTTTTCGAGGAGGGCCAAGATACGCAGTATTTT
CASSEPLFEEGQDTQYF
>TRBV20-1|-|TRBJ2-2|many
TGCAGTGCTAGACCCGGGACTTCTAACACCGGGGAGCTGTTTTTT
CSARPGTSNTGELFF
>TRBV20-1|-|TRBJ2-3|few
TGCAGTGTTCTACTTGGGACAGATACGCAGTATTTT
CSVLLGTDTQYF
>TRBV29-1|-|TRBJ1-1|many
TGCAGCGTTGGAGGGGCCCACTTGGCTGAAGCTTTCTTT
CSVGGAHLAEAFF
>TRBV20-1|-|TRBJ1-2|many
TGCAGTGCTAGTGCAGACTATGGCTACACCTTC
CSASADYGYTF
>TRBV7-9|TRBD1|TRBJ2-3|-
TGTGCCAGCAGCTCATGGCGACAGGGTAGGACAGATACGCAGTATTTT
CASSSWRQGRTDTQYF
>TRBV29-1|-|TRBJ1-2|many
TGCAGCGACGGGACGTCGAACTATGGCTACACCTTC
CSDGTSNYGYTF
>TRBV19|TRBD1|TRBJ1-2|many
TGTGCCAGTACCTCCCGGGACAGGAGTTATGGTGGCTACACCTTC
CASTSRDRSYGGYTF
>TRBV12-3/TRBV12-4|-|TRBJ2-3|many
TGTGCCAGCAGGTGGACGGCAGATACGCAGTATTTT
CASRWTADTQYF
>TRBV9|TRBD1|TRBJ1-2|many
TGTGCCAGCAGCGTAGACAGGGGTGGATATGGCTACACCTTC
CASSVDRGGYGYTF
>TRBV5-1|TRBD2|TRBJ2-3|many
TGCGCCAGCAGCTTGGCTAGCGGGGTAACAGATACGCAGTATTTT
CASSLASGVTDTQYF
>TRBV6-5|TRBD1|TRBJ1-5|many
TGTGCCAGCCGATCAGGGGGCAGCAATCAGCCCCAGCATTTT
CASRSGGSNQPQHF
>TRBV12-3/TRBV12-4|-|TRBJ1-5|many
TGTGCCAGCAGTTTGCGTGCCAACCCCCAGCATTTT
CASSLRANPQHF
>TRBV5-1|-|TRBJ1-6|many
TGCGCCAGCAGCATTGAAGGGCAGCTCTATAATTCACCCCTCCACTTT
CASSIEGQLYNSPLHF
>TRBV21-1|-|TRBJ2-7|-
TGTGCCAGCAGCAAACTAGCGGGAGTCCACGAGCAGTACTTC
CASSKLAGVHEQYF
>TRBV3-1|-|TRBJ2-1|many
TGTGCCAGCAGCCAGGAAGGAAACTCCTACAATGAGCAGTTCTTC
CASSQEGNSYNEQFF
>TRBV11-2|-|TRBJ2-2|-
TGTGCCAGCAGTTTGAGACTGGGAGGCGGGGAGCTGTTTTTT
CASSLRLGGGELFF
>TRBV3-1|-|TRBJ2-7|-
TGTGCCCTCAGCCAAGATCTCTCCGCGGGACCGAGCTCCTACGAGCAGTACTTC
CALSQDLSAGPSSYEQYF
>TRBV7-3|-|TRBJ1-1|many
TGTGCCAGCAGCTTAACAGGGGGGAACACTGAAGCTTTCTTT
CASSLTGGNTEAFF
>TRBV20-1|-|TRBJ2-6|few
TGCAGTGCTTACGGGGGACAGTTCGTTCCCCCTGGGGCCAACGTCCTGACTTTC
CSAYGGQFVPPGANVLTF
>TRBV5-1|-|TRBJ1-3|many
TGCGCCAGCAGCTTGGGATTCTGGCAGGCCAACTCTGGAAACACCATATATTTT
CASSLGFWQANSGNTIYF
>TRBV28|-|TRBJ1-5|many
TGTGCCAGCAGTTTATTGGGGACCAATCAGCCCCAGCATTTT
CASSLLGTNQPQHF
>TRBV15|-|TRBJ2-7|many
TGTGCCACCAGCAGAGATGAGGGACACCCGCCGGGCGAGCAGTACTTC
CATSRDEGHPPGEQYF
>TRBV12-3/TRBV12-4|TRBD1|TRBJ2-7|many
TGTGCCAGCAGTCCCGCGAGTTGGACAGGGGGTCTACGGTTCTCCTACGAGCAGTACTTC
CASSPASWTGGLRFSYEQYF
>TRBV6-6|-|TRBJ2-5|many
TGTGCCAGCAGTTACTCGGGCGAGACCCAGTACTTC
CASSYSGETQYF
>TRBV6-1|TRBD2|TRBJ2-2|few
TGTGCCACCGAAGCGGGGGTCTTGGGCGGGGAGCTGTTTTTT
CATEAGVLGGELFF
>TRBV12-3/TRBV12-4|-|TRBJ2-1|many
TGTGCCAGCAGTTTCGCGGACCCTGCAACGAATGAGCAGTTCTTC
CASSFADPATNEQFF
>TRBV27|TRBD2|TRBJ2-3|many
TGTGCCAGCAGTCCAAATTGGGGGCCCGGACTAGCGGGAGCTCGAACAGATACGCAGTATTTT
CASSPNWGPGLAGARTDTQYF
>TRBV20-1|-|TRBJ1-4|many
TGCAGTGCTAGAGATAAGGGTGAAAAACTGTTTTTT
CSARDKGEKLFF
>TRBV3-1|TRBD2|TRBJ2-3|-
TGTGCCAGTACATCGACTAGCGGGGGAAGGGATACGCAGTATTTT
CASTSTSGGRDTQYF
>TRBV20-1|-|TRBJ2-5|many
TGCAGTGTCATTACCCTTTGGGGGGAGACCCAGTACTTC
CSVITLWGETQYF
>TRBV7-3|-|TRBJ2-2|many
TGTGCCAGCAGCCCCACGGCCACCGGGGAGCTGTTTTTT
CASSPTATGELFF
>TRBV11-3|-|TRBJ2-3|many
TGTGCCAGCAGCTTAGGGAGCGGACGCACAGATACGCAGTATTTT
CASSLGSGRTDTQYF
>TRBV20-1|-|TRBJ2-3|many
TGCAGTGCTAGGATCCTGGCAGATACGCAGTATTTT
CSARILADTQYF
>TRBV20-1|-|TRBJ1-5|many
TGCAGTGCGAGGGAGGTCGGCAATCAGCCCCAGCATTTT
CSAREVGNQPQHF
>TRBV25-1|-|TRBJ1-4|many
TGTGCCAGCAGTGCCACCCGGGGGCGAGGTGAAAAACTGTTTTTT
CASSATRGRGEKLFF
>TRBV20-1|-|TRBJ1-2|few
TGCAGTGCTAGGGGAACCTCAGAGGGCTATGGCTACACCTTC
CSARGTSEGYGYTF
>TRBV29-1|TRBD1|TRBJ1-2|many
TGCAGCGTTCTCGGGACAGCCTATGGCTACACCTTC
CSVLGTAYGYTF
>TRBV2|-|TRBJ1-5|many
TGTGCCAGCAGTTTTGGACATCGGGGCAATCAGCCCCAGCATTTT
CASSFGHRGNQPQHF
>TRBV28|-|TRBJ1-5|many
TGTGCCAGCAGTTTGGTGAGAGGCCTCCAGCCCCAGCATTTT
CASSLVRGLQPQHF
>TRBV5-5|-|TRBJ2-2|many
TGTGCCAGCAGCTTGGACCCCCTGATAGGGACCGGGGAGCTGTTTTTT
CASSLDPLIGTGELFF
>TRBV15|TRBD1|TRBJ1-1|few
TGTGCCACCAGCAGATCTCCGGGACAGGGTGAAGCTTTCTTT
CATSRSPGQGEAFF
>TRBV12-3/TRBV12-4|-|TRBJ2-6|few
TGTGCCAGCAGTTTCTTACTCAGGGGCTCTGGGGCCAACGTCCTGACTTTC
CASSFLLRGSGANVLTF
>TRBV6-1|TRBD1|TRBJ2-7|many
TGTGCCAGCGGAGACTTACAGGGGCGAAGAACCTACGAGCAGTACTTC
CASGDLQGRRTYEQYF
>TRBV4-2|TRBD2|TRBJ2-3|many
TGTGCCAGCAGCCGAGGGCGGGAGGGCCCCGATACGCAGTATTTT
CASSRGREGPDTQYF
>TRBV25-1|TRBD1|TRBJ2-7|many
TGTGCCAGCAGTGAATGGGAAGAACAGGGGAAATCCTACGAGCAGTACTTC
CASSEWEEQGKSYEQYF
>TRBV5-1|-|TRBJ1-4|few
TGCGCCAGCCGCGCCACAGGAGGGGAAAAACTGTTTTTT
CASRATGGEKLFF
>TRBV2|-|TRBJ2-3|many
TGTGCCAGCAGTGAACGGTCCCTCCGGGATACGCAGTATTTT
CASSERSLRDTQYF
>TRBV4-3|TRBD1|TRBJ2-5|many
TGCGCCAGCAGCCAAGGACCGGACAGGGGTTTGGGGTACCAAGAGACCCAGTACTTC
CASSQGPDRGLGYQETQYF
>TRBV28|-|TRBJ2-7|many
TGTGCCAGCAGTCATGGATACTACGAGCAGTACTTC
CASSHGYYEQYF
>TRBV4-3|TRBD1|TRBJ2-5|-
TGCGCCAGCAGCCAAGGAGGGGACAGGGGACATGAGACCCAGTACTTC
CASSQGGDRGHETQYF
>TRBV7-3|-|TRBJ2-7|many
TGTGCCAGCAGCTTTTACGGGGGCGAGCAGTACTTC
CASSFYGGEQYF
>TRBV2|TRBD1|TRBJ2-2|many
TGTGCCAGCAGTGAGACCACAGGGGAAACCGGGGAGCTGTTTTTT
CASSETTGETGELFF
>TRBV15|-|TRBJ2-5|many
TGTGCCACCAGCAGGGAGGGGGGTAGCCAAGAGACCCAGTACTTC
CATSREGGSQETQYF